This note documents a single T cell receptor (beta chain) sequence. Repertoires were generated with immunoSEQ multiplex PCR, while TCRdb's copy carries only in-frame clones and drops some. The data hold 23,000 or so clones, with more than 80% observed a single time. V shed 4 bases and J shed 0 bases, with 9 bases lying between them. This CDR3 region has 13 residues. Germline assignment: CDR1 SQVTM and CDR2 ANQGSEA. The data are from a study of T cell changes during pregnancy in multiple sclerosis. The chain links TRBV29-1 to TRBJ1-1; no firm D call. Sequencing was performed on CD8+ T cells from peripheral blood mononuclear cells, taken in the first trimester of pregnancy. The receptor was isolated from a female donor in good health, enrolled as a control in a pregnancy study. CDR3 sequence (DNA): TGCAGCGTTGTGGTCCAGATGAACACTGAAGCTTTCTTT. Translation: CSVVVQMNTEAFF.